This is a list of T cell receptor beta chains from one sample in a study of blood T cell repertoires in COVID-19. Clones were sequenced by immunoSEQ multiplex PCR, and TCRdb holds only the in-frame ones, with some missing. The table records about 190,000 clones, less than 90% of them present only once. Input material: PBMCs or T cells enriched from blood (not recorded which). These receptors were taken from a woman aged 30 to 39 who had been exposed to COVID-19. The CDR3 runs from the conserved cysteine through the conserved F or W. Fields, in order: V gene, J gene, D gene, clone size, CDR3 DNA, CDR3 protein. D genes are given only for firm matches. Clone size, where shown, is once, few, many, or a class for clones that have expanded.

TRBV3-1/TRBV3-2,TRBJ2-5,.,.,TGTGCCAGCAGCCACATGGACATAATGTTGGAGACCCAGTACTTC,CASSHMDIMLETQYF
TRBV3-1/TRBV3-2,TRBJ1-2,.,.,TGTGCCAGCAGCCATCCAGGGGAGTATGGCTACACCTTC,CASSHPGEYGYTF
TRBV28,TRBJ1-4,.,.,TGTGCCAGCAGGCCCTCAGGGGCTCGGGTTGAAAAACTGTTTTTT,CASRPSGARVEKLFF
TRBV9,TRBJ2-1,TRBD1,.,TGTGCCAGCAGCGATAACAGGGGGGCCTACAATGAGCAGTTCTTC,CASSDNRGAYNEQFF
TRBV9,TRBJ2-3,.,.,TGTGCCAGCAGCGTAGATGCGGGGTTTTCAGATACGCAGTATTTT,CASSVDAGFSDTQYF
TRBV12-3/TRBV12-4,TRBJ1-1,.,.,TGTGCCAGCAGCCACTTTGAAGCTTTCTTT,CASSHFEAFF
TRBV9,TRBJ2-4,TRBD2,.,TGTGCCAGCAGCCCAGGAACGGGACTAGCGCGGGCGGCCAAAAACATTCAGTACTTC,CASSPGTGLARAAKNIQYF
TRBV5-5,TRBJ2-1,TRBD2,.,TGTGCCAGCAGCTTGGGACTAGCGAACTACAATGAGCAGTTCTTC,CASSLGLANYNEQFF
TRBV9,TRBJ2-5,TRBD2,.,TGTGCCAGCAGCCCACGACTAGCGGGGGACCAAGAGACCCAGTACTTC,CASSPRLAGDQETQYF
TRBV29-1,TRBJ1-3,.,.,TGCAGCGTTGAATTCTCAGCTGGAAACACCATATATTTT,CSVEFSAGNTIYF
TRBV6-5,TRBJ1-2,TRBD1,once,TGTGCCAGCAGTGACTCTGACAGGGCTTACTATGGCTACACCTTC,CASSDSDRAYYGYTF
TRBV30,TRBJ1-6,.,.,TGTGCCTGGGGCCCGGGGGGGGGAAGTTCACCCCTCCACTTT,CAWGPGGGSSPLHF
TRBV19,TRBJ1-1,.,.,TGTGCCAGTAGTATAGGCCGGGAATTTTTTGAAGCTTTCTTT,CASSIGREFFEAFF
TRBV5-6,TRBJ2-1,.,.,TGTGCCAGCAGCTTGGCCAGGGGTGAGCAGTTCTTC,CASSLARGEQFF
TRBV6-5,TRBJ1-5,.,.,TGTGCCAGCCGCCCGGGACTCCCGAGCAGGACGCCCCAGCATTTT,CASRPGLPSRTPQHF
TRBV7-9,TRBJ1-2,TRBD1,.,TGTGCCAGCAGCCCGGGACAGATCGACTATGGCTACACCTTC,CASSPGQIDYGYTF
TRBV18,TRBJ1-2,TRBD1,once,TGTGCCAGCTCACCGGGACAGGGAGGGAACTATGGCTACACCTTC,CASSPGQGGNYGYTF
TRBV27,TRBJ2-3,TRBD1,.,TGTGCCAGCAGTTTATCGTACGGGACAGGGTTAGTTTTTGTGGATACGCAGTATTTT,CASSLSYGTGLVFVDTQYF
TRBV7-9,TRBJ2-7,.,.,TGTGCCAGCAGCTTAGGGTCGGCGCGGGAGCAGTACTTC,CASSLGSAREQYF
TRBV5-8,TRBJ1-4,TRBD1,.,TGTGCCAGCAGCTTCAACAGGGGAGTGGAAAAACTGTTTTTT,CASSFNRGVEKLFF
TRBV6-5,TRBJ2-1,TRBD2,.,TGTGCCAGCAGCAAGGGGACTAGCGGAAACAATGAGCAGTTCTTC,CASSKGTSGNNEQFF
TRBV10-3,TRBJ2-5,.,.,TGTGCCACCGAATCCAGACAGTCCTACCAAGAGACCCAGTACTTC,CATESRQSYQETQYF
TRBV25-1,TRBJ1-1,.,.,TGTGCCAGCAGGATGACAGAGAACACTGAAGCTTTCTTT,CASRMTENTEAFF
TRBV9,TRBJ2-2,.,few,TGTGCCAGCAGCGTAGTCCCCAATTCGAACACCGGGGAGCTGTTTTTT,CASSVVPNSNTGELFF
TRBV6-2/TRBV6-3,TRBJ1-5,.,.,TGTGCCAGCGGTTGGGAACAGGGTAGCCTATATAGCAATCAGCCCCAGCATTTT,CASGWEQGSLYSNQPQHF
TRBV5-1,TRBJ2-3,TRBD2,.,TGCGCCAGCAGCTTTGGACTAGCGACAGATACGCAGTATTTT,CASSFGLATDTQYF
TRBV4-3,TRBJ2-2,.,.,TGCGCCAGCAGCCAAGAACGGGAACGGAACACCGGGGAGCTGTTTTTT,CASSQERERNTGELFF
TRBV6-5,TRBJ1-3,.,.,TGTGCCAGCAGTTACGGGGCCCCCTCTGGAAACACCATATATTTT,CASSYGAPSGNTIYF
TRBV12-2,TRBJ2-2,.,.,TGTGCAAGTCGCTTAAACCGGGACAGGGGGCCGGGCACCGGGGAGCTGTTTTTT,CASRLNRDRGPGTGELFF
TRBV6-5,TRBJ1-5,TRBD1,.,TGTGCCAGCAGTACCGAGGACAGGGGGCAGCCCCAGCATTTT,CASSTEDRGQPQHF
TRBV27,TRBJ1-5,.,once,TGTGCCAGCAGCCCCCTTAATCAGCCCCAGCATTTT,CASSPLNQPQHF
TRBV7-8,TRBJ1-2,TRBD1,.,TGTGCCAGCAGCCGTGGACAGGGGAAAGGCTACACCTTC,CASSRGQGKGYTF
TRBV27,TRBJ2-7,.,.,TGTGCCAGCAAAAACCTCCTTCGGGAAGAGCAGTACTTC,CASKNLLREEQYF
TRBV3-1/TRBV3-2,TRBJ2-1,TRBD1,.,TGTGCCAGCAGCCAAGGGGGTTGGACAGGGGCCAACAATGAGCAGTTCTTC,CASSQGGWTGANNEQFF
TRBV4-3,TRBJ1-4,TRBD1,.,TGCGCCAGCAGCCATGCAGCCGGGACAGGGAATGAAAAACTGTTTTTT,CASSHAAGTGNEKLFF
TRBV4-1,TRBJ2-2,TRBD2,.,TGCGCCAGCAGCCTCGTAGCGGGGGACACCGGGGAGCTGTTTTTT,CASSLVAGDTGELFF
TRBV21-1,TRBJ2-7,.,.,TGTGCCAGCAGCAACCTCGACAGGGCCAACTCCTACGAGCAGTACTTC,CASSNLDRANSYEQYF
TRBV7-9,TRBJ2-7,.,.,TGTGCCAGCAGCTTAGTGAACGGGGAGAGCTACGAGCAGTACTTC,CASSLVNGESYEQYF
TRBV6-5,TRBJ1-1,TRBD1,.,TGTGCCACGAGACAGGGATGGACGGCTGAAGCTTTCTTT,CATRQGWTAEAFF
TRBV12-3/TRBV12-4,TRBJ2-5,.,.,TGTGCCAGCAGTTTAGCTACTCAAGAGACCCAGTACTTC,CASSLATQETQYF
TRBV27,TRBJ2-7,TRBD2,.,TGTGCCAGCAGTTGGCTAGCGGGGGGGCCGAAGGTTGAGCAGTACTTC,CASSWLAGGPKVEQYF
TRBV7-2,TRBJ1-2,.,.,TGTGCCAGCCTATTCGGGGGGGGTGTGGACTATGGCTACACCTTC,CASLFGGGVDYGYTF
TRBV7-6,TRBJ1-3,.,.,TGTGCCAGCAGCTCCTCGACAGGCGTGGGAGACACCATATATTTT,CASSSSTGVGDTIYF
TRBV15,TRBJ2-3,.,.,TGTGCCACCAGCCCAGGAGGGAGCACAGATACGCAGTATTTT,CATSPGGSTDTQYF
TRBV5-6,TRBJ2-2,TRBD1,.,TGTGCCAGCAGCTCCTTACGGTGGACAGGGCACACCGGGGAGCTGTTTTTT,CASSSLRWTGHTGELFF
TRBV6-1,TRBJ1-5,.,.,TGTGCCAGCAGTGAAAGAGGGTTCCATCAGCCCCAGCATTTT,CASSERGFHQPQHF
TRBV29-1,TRBJ1-1,.,.,TGCAGCGTTATTTTCCGGGGGGCTGAAGCTTTCTTT,CSVIFRGAEAFF
TRBV11-2,TRBJ2-1,.,.,TGTGCCAGCAGTATTGGGAGCCTTTACAATGAGCAGTTCTTC,CASSIGSLYNEQFF
TRBV4-1,TRBJ2-5,TRBD2,.,TGCGCCAGCAGCCAAGTAGCGGGGGGGCCCCAAGAGACCCAGTACTTC,CASSQVAGGPQETQYF
TRBV6-5,TRBJ1-1,.,few,TGTGCCAGCAGTCGGTACACTGAAGCTTTCTTT,CASSRYTEAFF
TRBV11-3,TRBJ2-2,.,.,TGTGCCAGCAGCCCGCGCAACCCGAACACCGGGGAGCTGTTTTTT,CASSPRNPNTGELFF
TRBV11-2,TRBJ1-2,.,.,TGTGCCAGCAGCTCCCCCCTTGACGGCAGACTCTATGGCTACACCTTC,CASSSPLDGRLYGYTF
TRBV15,TRBJ1-1,TRBD1,.,TGTGCCACCAGCAGATCCTCAGGGGGGAACACTGAAGCTTTCTTT,CATSRSSGGNTEAFF
TRBV19,TRBJ1-6,.,.,TGTGCCAGTAGTATGGGAGTCAATTCACCCCTCCACTTT,CASSMGVNSPLHF
TRBV6-4,TRBJ1-5,.,.,TGTGCCAGCAGTGACTCGTCAGATAGCAATCAGCCCCAGCATTTT,CASSDSSDSNQPQHF